This T cell receptor (beta chain) originates from a study of control samples from healthy donors and cancer patients (dated by TCRdb to the early 2020s). CDR1 PRHDT and CDR2 FYEKMQ are derived from the germline V gene (reference sequence). There are 16 amino acids in the CDR3, from cysteine to phenylalanine inclusive. Only the CDR3 portion is preserved as DNA: 48 bases, with reading frame beginning at the first base. Unmatched junction bases come to 2, with V trimmed by 0 bases and J by 0 bases. Preparation of the library involved the immunoSEQ multiplex PCR assay. TCRdb mirrors the immuneACCESS table, restricted to in-frame sequences. Some clones are absent from its copies; in checked studies, under half trace to an unresolved V gene, and the reason for the others is unknown. Recorded for this sample are around 170,000 clones; 80% to 95% of them occurred a single time. Less than 0.75% of the sample is in the top ten clones.

About this clone: There is no known antigen for this receptor. The record has no base qualities; no much larger clone is one base away.

This clonotype was obtained from a woman in her twenties or thirties in good health. The V and J segments used are TRBV13 and TRBJ2-7, with 10 bases aligning to TRBD2. Sequenced: blood. Here the CDR3 is given as CASSLGRLAGSYEQYF. The sequenced DNA is TGTGCCAGCAGCTTAGGCCGACTAGCGGGCTCCTACGAGCAGTACTTC. Supplemented by the reference TRBV13 and TRBJ2-7 proteins around the CDR3, the complete variable domain is AAGVIQSPRHLIKEKRETATLKCYPIPRHDTVYWYQQGPGQDPQFLISFYEKMQSDKGSIPDRFSAQQFSDYHSELNMSSLELGDSALYFCASSLGRLAGSYEQYFGPGTRLTVT.